These 29 T cell receptor beta chains originate from one sample sequenced in a study of T cell responses to AZD1222 COVID-19 vaccine. Libraries were prepared by immunoSEQ multiplex PCR; TCRdb keeps only in-frame clonotypes and omits some of them. This sample has under 130,000 clones; under 95% occur once, and the top ten carry approximately 1.1%. The input for sequencing was peripheral blood, taken on day 0 of AZD1222 vaccination. These receptor sequences come from an adult in good health.

The chain joins TRBV5-5 to TRBJ1-2, with TRBD1 matching over 11 bases. CDR1 and CDR2 from the germline V gene are SGHKS and YYEKEE (reference sequence). The CDR3 is 17 amino acids. The trim removed 1 base at V and 2 bases at J, leaving 7 bases unmatched. CDR3 nucleotide sequence: TGTGCCAGCAGCTTGTCCGGACAGGGGGCGTCGAACTATGGCTACACCTTC. Protein product: CASSLSGQGASNYGYTF.

J is TRBJ2-1 and V is TRBV10-3; D not resolved. Per the germline V gene, CDR1 is ENHRY and CDR2 is SYGVKD. The CDR3 extends over 16 amino acids. Trimming removed 2 bases from V and 8 bases from J, with 19 bases in between. The chain's CDR3 is CAISEEASSTLDEQFF. The CDR3 DNA follows: TGTGCCATCAGTGAGGAGGCGTCCTCCACACTGGATGAGCAGTTCTTC.

The chain joins TRBV6-6 to TRBJ2-7, with D uncertain. Between the trimmed V and J ends, which lost 6 bases and 3 bases, there was a span of 6 bases. Per germline, CDR1 MNHNY and CDR2 SVGAGI (reference sequence). CDR3 length: 11 residues. The DNA for the CDR3 is TGTGCCAGCAGAAACTTCTACGAGCAGTACTTC. Translated: CASRNFYEQYF.

The rearrangement links TRBV7-3 to TRBJ2-1; 9 positions agree with TRBD1. Germline V gives CDR1 SGHTA, CDR2 FQGTGA. V dropped 3 bases and J dropped 5; count of bases not matched to a gene: 5. The CDR3 sequence is 15 residues long. CDR3 DNA: TGTGCCAGCAGCTTCGAACAGGGGGCCCACAATGAGCAGTTCTTC. Amino acids: CASSFEQGAHNEQFF.

The chain joins TRBV27 to TRBJ1-4, with D hard to call. Germline V lookup: CDR1 MNHEY, CDR2 SMNVEV (reference sequence). This CDR3 spans 13 amino acids. V lost 0 bases to trimming and J lost 10 bases, with 9 bases between them. CDR3 DNA: TGTGCCAGCAGTTTATCGATCCGGGGAAAACTGTTTTTT. It codes for CASSLSIRGKLFF.

The chain employs TRBV19 and TRBJ1-1, with 12 bases that match TRBD1. The V segment lost 7 bases and the J segment 3 bases; nucleotides outside the gene matches: 9. This CDR3 has 16 amino acids. Germline CDR1 and CDR2: LNHDA and SQIVND (reference sequence). The CDR3 coding sequence is TGTGCCAGTACCATGGGACAGGGGGCCACGTACACTGAAGCTTTCTTT. Translating it yields CASTMGQGATYTEAFF.

The chain combines TRBV30 with TRBJ1-1; D remains ambiguous. From germline, CDR1 is GTSNPN and CDR2 SVGIG (reference sequence). The germline V and J ends were trimmed by 3 bases and 2 bases, with 7 bases remaining between them. The CDR3 is 12 amino acids. The CDR3 sequence: CAWRWGNTEAFF. The CDR3 nucleotides are TGTGCCTGGAGATGGGGAAACACTGAAGCTTTCTTT.

The chain employs TRBV30 and TRBJ1-4; 8 bases match TRBD1. This CDR3 spans 14 amino acids. Per germline, CDR1 GTSNPN and CDR2 SVGIG (reference sequence). Unmatched junction bases numbered 3, after V lost 1 base and J lost 5 bases. The CDR3 is CAWSGTGTNEKLFF. For the CDR3, the DNA is TGTGCCTGGAGTGGGACAGGGACAAATGAAAAACTGTTTTTT.

The chain employs TRBV20-1 and TRBJ2-7; 7 bases are a match to TRBD1. This CDR3 is 16 amino acids long. Germline CDR1 and CDR2: DFQATT and SNEGSKA (reference sequence). V lost 3 bases, J lost 2 bases, and 13 bases stayed unmatched. The CDR3 coding sequence is TGCAGTGCTAGTGACTTTTCGGGACAGAGAACCTACGAGCAGTACTTC. Translated, it gives CSASDFSGQRTYEQYF.

The CDR3 loop is CASSSGQSIYEQYF. CDR3 coding DNA: TGTGCCAGCAGTTCGGGACAGTCTATCTACGAGCAGTACTTC. The chain couples TRBV28 to TRBJ2-7; 7 positions agree with TRBD1. J was trimmed by 3 bases and V by 4 bases; bases with no gene match: 6. The CDR3 is 14 amino acids. The germline V gene has CDR1 MDHEN and CDR2 SYDVKM.

The rearrangement uses TRBV30 and TRBJ1-5; D unclear. Trimming took off 2 bases at V and 2 bases at J, with 7 bases between the two ends. The CDR3 contains 13 residues. The germline gives CDR1 GTSNPN, CDR2 SVGIG (reference sequence). The CDR3 spells CAWSSGGNQPQHF. CDR3 DNA: TGTGCCTGGAGTTCCGGGGGCAATCAGCCCCAGCATTTT.

V and J are TRBV29-1 and TRBJ1-2, with a weak D call TRBD1 (5 bases). V dropped 3 bases and J dropped 2 bases, with 16 bases sitting between them. Germline-derived CDR1 and CDR2 are SQVTM and ANQGSEA. The CDR3 is 15 residues long. In DNA, the CDR3 is TGCAGCGTTGATATCCCGTGGGGCAAAAACTATGGCTACACCTTC. It encodes CSVDIPWGKNYGYTF.

The CDR3 is CASSYSGGNQPQHF. The CDR3 region has the DNA TGTGCCAGCAGTTACTCGGGGGGAAATCAGCCCCAGCATTTT. This chain links TRBV6-5 with TRBJ1-5, with D possibly matching TRBD1 (5 bases). Trimming cost V 0 bases and J 4 bases, with 7 bases left between them. The CDR3 contains 14 residues. CDR1 is MNHEY, CDR2 SVGAGI, per germline.

The CDR3 loop reads CALGHRETQYF. In nucleotides, the CDR3 is TGTGCCTTAGGACACCGGGAGACCCAGTACTTC. This chain joins TRBV30 and TRBJ2-5; possible D gene TRBD1, 5 bases. The length of the CDR3 is 11 residues. Trimming left V 7 bases short and J 5 bases short, with 11 bases between. Per germline, CDR1 GTSNPN and CDR2 SVGIG (reference sequence).

The CDR3 loop is CASSESGREFYEQYF. As DNA, the CDR3 is TGTGCCAGCAGTGAATCGGGCAGGGAGTTCTACGAGCAGTACTTC. J is TRBJ2-7 and V is TRBV25-1, with D perhaps given as TRBD1 or TRBD2 (5 bases each). The germline CDR1 and CDR2 sequences are MGHDK and SYGVNS. The CDR3 covers 15 residues. The germline V and J ends were trimmed by 1 base and 3 bases, with 13 bases remaining between them.

This clone was recorded only once. The V and J genes are TRBV27 and TRBJ2-2, with D possibly matching TRBD2 (6 bases). The CDR3 consists of 15 residues. The V and J ends lost 5 bases and 8 bases respectively, with 18 bases between them. Germline-derived CDR1 and CDR2 are MNHEY and SMNVEV (reference sequence). The CDR3 DNA sequence: TGTGCCAGCAGTGGTCCGGGACGGGAGAGTGGGGAGCTGTTTTTT. Translated, it gives CASSGPGRESGELFF.

V is TRBV9 and J is TRBJ2-1, with 9 bases lining up with TRBD2. The CDR3 loop spans 15 amino acids. V gave up 0 bases and J gave up 6 bases; unmatched junction bases: 4. Germline V CDR1 and CDR2: SGDLS, YYNGEE. CDR3 protein: CASSVGGGAGNEQFF. CDR3 sequence (DNA): TGTGCCAGCAGCGTAGGCGGGGGGGCTGGCAATGAGCAGTTCTTC.

The CDR3 here is CASSKTTGTGGNEQYF. The CDR3 bases are TGTGCCAGCAGCAAGACAACCGGGACAGGGGGCAACGAGCAGTACTTC. V usage is TRBV7-6 and J usage is TRBJ2-7; 12 nucleotides match TRBD1. The CDR3 consists of 16 residues. Germline V CDR1 and CDR2: SGHVS, FNYEAQ. The trim removed 5 bases at V and 5 bases at J, leaving 10 bases unmatched.

The rearrangement uses TRBV30 and TRBJ1-5; D is ambiguous. V was clipped by 2 bases and J by 10 bases, with 15 bases between them. Germline CDR1 and CDR2: GTSNPN and SVGIG (reference sequence). The CDR3 has 13 amino acids. The CDR3 coding sequence is TGTGCCTGGAGTCTGGAGGGAGGAGGCCCCCAGCATTTT. Translated, it gives CAWSLEGGGPQHF.

The chain couples TRBV7-2 to TRBJ2-1; possible D gene TRBD1, 5 bases. The CDR3 is made up of 14 amino acids. The germline CDR1 and CDR2 sequences are SGHTA and FQGNSA. Trimming took 1 base from V and 8 from J, leaving 12 bases between them. CDR3 in amino acids: CASSLVKGIDEQFF. The CDR3 bases are TGTGCCAGCAGCTTAGTTAAGGGGATCGATGAGCAGTTCTTC.

The genes are TRBV11-2 and TRBJ1-1; a possible D gene is TRBD1 (5 bases). V was trimmed by 2 bases and J by 4 bases, leaving 11 bases between them. The length of the CDR3 is 14 residues. Germline V gene data show CDR1 as SGHAT and CDR2 as FQNNGV. The CDR3 nucleotides are TGTGCCAGCAGCTTAAGGGCAGGGATCACTGAAGCTTTCTTT. It specifies CASSLRAGITEAFF.

V gene TRBV7-9 combines with J gene TRBJ2-5; 9 bases align to TRBD1. This CDR3 comprises 14 residues. Per germline, CDR1 SEHNR and CDR2 FQNEAQ (reference sequence). The J segment lost 5 bases and the V segment lost 3 bases, leaving 4 bases of the junction unmatched. In DNA form, the CDR3 reads TGTGCCAGCAGCTTCACAGGGGGCGGGGAGACCCAGTACTTC. Its translation is CASSFTGGGETQYF.

This sequence joins TRBV7-2 and TRBJ1-5; the D is unclear. The CDR3 sequence is 15 residues long. CDR1 and CDR2 from the germline V gene are SGHTA and FQGNSA. The V end lost 3 bases, the J end lost 0 bases, and 9 bases lay between the germline ends. The CDR3, as DNA: TGTGCCAGCAGCTTGGCGGGGTATAGCAATCAGCCCCAGCATTTT. It translates to CASSLAGYSNQPQHF. Combining the CDR3 with reference TRBV7-2 and TRBJ1-5 gives the whole variable domain GAGVSQSPSNKVTEKGKDVELRCDPISGHTALYWYRQSLGQGLEFLIYFQGNSAPDKSGLPSDRFSAERTGGSVSTLTIQRTQQEDSAVYLCASSLAGYSNQPQHFGDGTRLSIL.

This sequence joins TRBV2 and TRBJ1-5; TRBD1 matches 8 bases. CDR1 is SNHLY, CDR2 FYNNEI, per germline. V shed 4 bases, J shed 7 bases, and the junction held 6 bases outside the gene matches. This CDR3 comprises 14 residues. This CDR3 reads CASSGGQGTQPQHF. The CDR3 coding sequence is TGTGCCAGCAGTGGAGGACAGGGAACCCAGCCCCAGCATTTT.

This clone was seen a single time. The J gene is TRBJ2-1, the V gene TRBV19; perhaps TRBD1 as D (6 bases). This CDR3 comprises 13 residues. The V end lost 10 bases, the J end lost 3 bases, and 13 bases lay between the germline ends. Germline V gene data show CDR1 as LNHDA and CDR2 as SQIVND (reference sequence). CDR3 nucleotides: TGTGCCACCCAGGGGCCTTTCTACAATGAGCAGTTCTTC. Translating it yields CATQGPFYNEQFF.

The rearrangement links TRBV4-2 to TRBJ2-2; TRBD1 might be the D (6 bases). V was trimmed by 3 bases and J by 5 bases, leaving 19 bases between them. CDR1 and CDR2 from the germline V gene are LGHNA and YNFKEQ. The CDR3 length is 17 residues. The DNA for the CDR3 is TGTGCCAGCAGCCATAGTTCCGGGACACCGGGGACCGGGGAGCTGTTTTTT. Translation gives CASSHSSGTPGTGELFF.

The J gene is TRBJ1-1, the V gene TRBV18; 9 bases match TRBD1. The CDR3 consists of 16 residues. Germline lookup yields CDR1 KGHSH and CDR2 LQKENI. After removal of 7 bases from V and 7 bases from J, the junction contained 16 bases not matched to a gene. CDR3 amino acids: CASLRSVLPGQGEAFF. The CDR3 nucleotides are TGTGCCAGCTTGCGAAGTGTTCTCCCGGGACAGGGTGAAGCTTTCTTT.

This chain joins TRBV5-1 and TRBJ1-2, with TRBD1 matching 7 bases. Germline-derived CDR1 and CDR2 are SGHRS and YFSETQ. With V trimmed by 0 bases and J by 7 bases, 3 bases remained unmatched. CDR3 size: 13 residues. CDR3 sequence (DNA): TGCGCCAGCAGCTTGGAGGGGGCCTCTGGCTACACCTTC. The encoded protein is CASSLEGASGYTF.

This clone was recorded a few times. The V gene is TRBV6-5, the J gene TRBJ2-6, with D uncertain. Germline V gene data show CDR1 as MNHEY and CDR2 as SVGAGI. V was cut by 6 bases and J by 0 bases, with 3 bases left in between. The CDR3 totals 13 residues. DNA for the CDR3: TGTGCCAGCAGCCTCTCTGGGGCCAACGTCCTGACTTTC. The encoded protein is CASSLSGANVLTF.